This entry lists 7 T cell receptor beta chains sequenced from one sample in a study of Ad26.COV2.S vaccination and SARS-CoV-2 variants. The treatment here: some 20 received Ad26.COV2.S at low or high dose, single or two shots; 5 received placebo; per-sample allocation not given. At day 63 after the first vaccine or placebo injection, samples were drawn. Sequencing used immunoSEQ multiplex PCR; TCRdb keeps in-frame clones, though not all of them. The repertoire holds about 320,000 clones, around four fifths seen once, with around 2.2% in the top ten. Material: peripheral blood, obtained in a trial of Ad26.COV2.S vaccine versus placebo. The receptors shown here come from a person between 18 and 59 years old who received the Ad26.COV2.S COVID-19 vaccine or a placebo.

This clone was picked up a small number of times. This chain connects TRBV20-1 to TRBJ1-1, with TRBD1 identical over 7 bases. Germline CDR1 and CDR2: DFQATT and SNEGSKA (reference sequence). The trim removed 3 bases at V and 4 bases at J, leaving 5 bases unmatched. This CDR3 has 13 amino acids. The CDR3 spells CSASEGAVTEAFF. CDR3 DNA: TGCAGTGCTAGTGAGGGGGCGGTCACTGAAGCTTTCTTT.

V usage is TRBV24-1 and J usage is TRBJ2-3, with unresolved D. Germline-derived CDR1 and CDR2 are KGHDR and SFDVKD. V was trimmed by 6 bases and J by 1 base, leaving 7 bases between them. This CDR3 comprises 13 residues. The CDR3 sequence is CATSSDGTDTQYF. The CDR3 coding sequence is TGTGCCACCAGTTCCGACGGCACAGATACGCAGTATTTT.

V is TRBV27 and J is TRBJ2-3; D perhaps matches TRBD1 (6 bases). Trimming cost V 5 bases and J 2 bases, with 14 bases left between them. The CDR3 is 15 amino acids. Germline V gene data show CDR1 as MNHEY and CDR2 as SMNVEV (reference sequence). The CDR3 here is CASSPLGGDTDTQYF. The CDR3 coding sequence is TGTGCCAGCAGTCCCTTAGGGGGAGACACAGATACGCAGTATTTT.

The V gene is TRBV9, the J gene TRBJ1-6; 8 positions agree with TRBD1. The CDR3 runs 16 residues. V shed 4 bases, J shed 8 bases, and the junction held 11 bases outside the gene matches. CDR1 and CDR2 from the germline V gene are SGDLS and YYNGEE. The CDR3 reads CASSPRTGRPDSPLHF. The CDR3 DNA is TGTGCCAGCAGCCCCCGGACAGGGAGGCCTGATTCACCCCTCCACTTT.

The chain carries TRBV9 and TRBJ2-5, with 7 bases identical to TRBD1. V lost 4 bases, J lost 2 bases, and 11 bases stayed unmatched. CDR3 length equals 16 residues. CDR1 is SGDLS and CDR2 is YYNGEE in the germline V gene. DNA of the CDR3: TGTGCCAGCAGCACGAACACCGGGACAGAACAAGAGACCCAGTACTTC. It encodes CASSTNTGTEQETQYF.

The V gene is TRBV7-8, the J gene TRBJ2-5; 14 bases fit TRBD2. Germline values: CDR1 SGHVS, CDR2 FQNEAQ. V lost 5 bases and J lost 2; bases outside the gene matches: 4. This CDR3 has 16 residues. CDR3 protein: CASSKRLAGGQETQYF. DNA for the CDR3: TGTGCCAGCAGCAAGAGACTAGCGGGGGGGCAAGAGACCCAGTACTTC.

This chain uses TRBV5-3 with TRBJ2-1, with D perhaps matching TRBD2 (6 bases). TRBV5-3 is noted as an ORF with a role that remains uncertain. This CDR3 contains 14 residues. The V gene lost 6 bases and the J gene lost 4 bases, with 14 bases spanning the gap. The CDR3 region has the DNA TGTGCCAGAATCCGCAGGGAGGAGTACAATGAGCAGTTCTTC. Translation gives CARIRREEYNEQFF.